This TCR beta chain originates from a study of blood T cell repertoires in COVID-19. Germline lookup yields CDR1 SGDLS and CDR2 YYNGEE. The V gene lost 5 bases and the J gene lost 4 bases, with 16 bases spanning the gap. The CDR3 extends over 15 amino acids. TCRdb's table, derived via immunoSEQ multiplex PCR, lists solely in-frame clones and lacks some. Seen here are about 160,000 clones, approximately 87% observed once, and the top ten hold approximately 4%. The source is a woman aged 70-85 years with acute or convalescent COVID-19. The chain recombines TRBV9 with TRBJ2-1; D is perhaps TRBD2 (5 bases). The specimen was peripheral blood. In DNA form, the CDR3 reads TGTGCCAGCAGTCCTACTGAGGGCCTTTACAATGAGCAGTTCTTC. Its protein product is CASSPTEGLYNEQFF.